These 16 T cell receptor beta chains share one sample of origin, sequenced in a study of blood T cell repertoires in COVID-19. Sequencing used immunoSEQ multiplex PCR; TCRdb keeps in-frame clones, though not all of them. The table has roughly 300,000 clones, over 75% seen once. Sequenced: peripheral blood. All receptors derive from a man younger than 30 with active or convalescent COVID-19.

This chain links TRBV11-2 with TRBJ2-5; D is perhaps TRBD2 (6 bases). CDR3 size: 11 residues. V dropped 4 bases and J dropped 10 bases, with 10 bases sitting between them. Germline assignment: CDR1 SGHAT and CDR2 FQNNGV. In nucleotides, the CDR3 is TGTGCCAGCAGCTCGGGAGCGGACCAGTACTTC. Its protein is CASSSGADQYF.

The CDR3 nucleotides read TGTGCCAGCAGCTCCGGTCGGGGGGACGCAGCCTACGAGCAGTACTTC. This translates into CASSSGRGDAAYEQYF. The chain employs TRBV7-9 and TRBJ2-7; TRBD2 matches 7 bases. After removal of 4 bases from V and 2 bases from J, the junction contained 11 bases not matched to a gene. CDR1 and CDR2 (germline): SEHNR, FQNEAQ (reference sequence). There are 16 residues in the CDR3.

V gene TRBV27 combines with J gene TRBJ2-3; 9 positions agree with TRBD1. CDR1 MNHEY and CDR2 SMNVEV come from the germline V gene (reference sequence). The CDR3 length is 15 residues. Germline trimming cut 4 bases from V and 3 bases from J; bases unmatched to any gene: 5. CDR3 protein: CASSSGTGFTDTQYF. The CDR3 DNA is TGTGCCAGCAGTTCCGGGACAGGGTTTACAGATACGCAGTATTTT.

This rearrangement joins TRBV12-3 or TRBV12-4 to TRBJ1-2, with 7 bases lining up with TRBD1. J was trimmed by 8 bases and V by 4 bases; bases with no gene match: 7. The CDR3 runs 13 residues. The CDR3 loop reads CASSSRTGLGYTF. The DNA of the CDR3 is TGTGCCAGCAGTTCCAGGACAGGATTAGGCTACACCTTC.

This CDR3 reads CASSVLASGGSYEQYF. The CDR3 nucleotides read TGTGCCAGCAGTGTGTTAGCCAGCGGGGGCTCCTACGAGCAGTACTTC. The chain uses TRBV2 and TRBJ2-7, with 8 nucleotides matching TRBD2. Per the germline V gene, CDR1 is SNHLY and CDR2 is FYNNEI. The J segment lost 0 bases and the V segment lost 4 bases, leaving 8 bases of the junction unmatched. CDR3 length: 16 residues.

Within the sample, this clone is medium-sized (0.01 to 0.1%). V is TRBV25-1 and J is TRBJ2-3, with 9 bases aligning to TRBD2. In germline, CDR1 is MGHDK, CDR2 SYGVNS. The length of the CDR3 is 14 residues. The V gene end was trimmed by 4 bases and the J gene end by 6 bases; junction bases not matched to a gene: 5. The CDR3: CASSGGGAGDTQYF. As DNA, the CDR3 is TGTGCCAGCAGTGGCGGGGGGGCCGGGGATACGCAGTATTTT.

The rearrangement joins TRBV6-6 to TRBJ1-5, with D unclear. This CDR3 has 15 residues. V gave up 2 bases and J gave up 0 bases, with 8 bases separating them. From germline, CDR1 is MNHNY and CDR2 SVGAGI (reference sequence). As DNA, the CDR3 is TGTGCCAGCAGTTACGACAACTTTAGCAATCAGCCCCAGCATTTT. It codes for CASSYDNFSNQPQHF.

The chain is built from TRBV5-6 and TRBJ1-2, with D unresolved. The germline gives CDR1 SGHDT, CDR2 YYEEEE. The CDR3 sequence is 12 residues long. V lost 0 bases and J 2 bases, leaving 2 bases between the germline ends. CDR3 in DNA: TGTGCCAGCAGCTTGGCGAACTATGGCTACACCTTC. Its translation: CASSLANYGYTF.

This chain uses TRBV18 with TRBJ1-6; tentatively, D is TRBD1 (6 bases). This CDR3 contains 15 residues. With 1 base removed from V and 7 bases from J, the gap between germline ends came to 11 bases. Germline loops: CDR1 KGHSH, CDR2 LQKENI. CDR3 loop: CASSPLAGDNSPLHF. The CDR3 bases are TGTGCCAGCTCACCACTCGCAGGGGACAATTCACCCCTCCACTTT.

This chain links TRBV12-3 or TRBV12-4 with TRBJ1-4; 7 nucleotides line up with TRBD1. CDR3 size: 13 residues. V shed 6 bases and J 6 bases; nucleotides not matched to a gene: 4. The CDR3 coding sequence is TGTGCCAGCAGCCGCACAGGGGATGAAAAACTGTTTTTT. It specifies CASSRTGDEKLFF.

The rearrangement joins TRBV6-6 to TRBJ1-4; 8 bases are shared with TRBD1. Per germline, CDR1 MNHNY and CDR2 SVGAGI (reference sequence). This CDR3 is built from 18 residues. J gave up 3 bases and V 5 bases, and 14 bases lay outside the gene matches. Here the CDR3 reads CASSPGQGSYLSNEKLFF. CDR3 nucleotide sequence: TGTGCCAGCAGTCCAGGACAGGGTTCATACCTTTCTAATGAAAAACTGTTTTTT.

In this sample, this clone turned up a few times. The chain couples TRBV6-2 or TRBV6-3 to TRBJ1-2; possibly TRBD1 for D (6 bases). V was trimmed by 6 bases and J by 5 bases, leaving 19 bases between them. Germline V CDR1 and CDR2: MNHEY, SVGEGT. There are 15 residues in the CDR3. CDR3 in amino acids: CASSPQDSPWYGYTF. The CDR3 nucleotides are TGTGCCAGCAGCCCCCAGGACAGTCCTTGGTATGGCTACACCTTC.

The V and J genes are TRBV13 and TRBJ2-3; TRBD2 is a possible D gene (5 bases). The CDR3 runs to 15 residues. Per the germline V gene, CDR1 is PRHDT and CDR2 is FYEKMQ (reference sequence). The V end lost 0 bases, the J end lost 4 bases, and 11 bases lay between the germline ends. Here the CDR3 DNA reads TGTGCCAGCAGCTTAGGGGGAACCGGGGCAGATACGCAGTATTTT. It codes for CASSLGGTGADTQYF.

The chain uses TRBV4-2 and TRBJ2-6; D remains ambiguous. Trimming shortened V by 1 base and J by 4 bases, and 11 bases separated the two germline ends. Germline V CDR1 and CDR2: LGHNA, YNFKEQ. The CDR3 sequence is 16 residues long. The chain's CDR3 is CASSQVGLLGANVLTF. The DNA for the CDR3 is TGTGCCAGCAGCCAAGTGGGCCTTTTGGGGGCCAACGTCCTGACTTTC.

The chain carries TRBV2 and TRBJ2-6, with TRBD1 matching over 8 bases. V shed 10 bases, J shed 0 bases, and the junction held 8 bases outside the gene matches. CDR1 SNHLY and CDR2 FYNNEI come from the germline V gene. CDR3 length equals 16 residues. The CDR3 DNA follows: TGTGCCACCCTGGACAGGGTCTCCTCTGGGGCCAACGTCCTGACTTTC. This translates into CATLDRVSSGANVLTF.

This clone has just one count. This chain connects TRBV6-5 to TRBJ1-3, with TRBD1 matching over 7 bases. The CDR3 has 14 amino acids. Germline loops: CDR1 MNHEY, CDR2 SVGAGI. The J segment lost 0 bases and the V segment lost 6 bases, leaving 2 bases of the junction unmatched. This CDR3 is CASRSGGSGNTIYF. CDR3 coding DNA: TGTGCCAGCAGGTCAGGGGGCTCTGGAAACACCATATATTTT.